These 23 T cell receptor beta chains originate from one sample sequenced in a study of blood T cell repertoires in COVID-19. Sequencing used immunoSEQ multiplex PCR; TCRdb keeps in-frame clones, though not all of them. The top ten hold over 1.2% of the sample, which has hundreds of thousands of clones, 85% to 90% seen once. Input material: peripheral blood. These receptor sequences come from a man older than 75 with acute or convalescent COVID-19.

The chain has TRBV5-4 and TRBJ2-7, with D perhaps TRBD1 (5 bases). Trimming removed 3 bases at V and 0 bases at J, with 7 bases between. Germline lookup yields CDR1 SGHNT and CDR2 YYREEE (reference sequence). The CDR3 consists of 13 residues. This CDR3 reads CASSSTGSYEQYF. For the CDR3, the DNA is TGTGCCAGCAGCTCCACAGGCTCCTACGAGCAGTACTTC.

The V and J genes are TRBV24-1 and TRBJ2-5; D gene unclear. This CDR3 spans 15 amino acids. CDR1 and CDR2 (germline): KGHDR, SFDVKD. Between the trimmed V and J ends, which lost 2 bases and 2 bases, there was a span of 11 bases. CDR3 DNA sequence: TGTGCCACCAGTGATTCCCGACAATTACAAGAGACCCAGTACTTC. This translates into CATSDSRQLQETQYF.

This clone came up once. The chain has TRBV13 and TRBJ1-3; TRBD1 might be the D (6 bases). CDR3 length equals 13 residues. The germline V gene encodes CDR1 PRHDT and CDR2 FYEKMQ (reference sequence). The ends were cut back, 1 base at V and 8 bases at J, with 9 bases in the middle. This CDR3 reads CASSLDRADTIYF. Written as DNA, the CDR3 is TGTGCCAGCAGCTTAGACAGGGCAGACACCATATATTTT. Full variable domain (outside the CDR3, taken from reference TRBV13 and TRBJ1-3): AAGVIQSPRHLIKEKRETATLKCYPIPRHDTVYWYQQGPGQDPQFLISFYEKMQSDKGSIPDRFSAQQFSDYHSELNMSSLELGDSALYFCASSLDRADTIYFGEGSWLTVV.

The J gene is TRBJ2-7, the V gene TRBV7-8; D possibly corresponds to TRBD1 (6 bases). V lost 7 bases and J 2 bases, leaving 12 bases between the germline ends. Looked up from germline, CDR1 is SGHVS and CDR2 is FQNEAQ. CDR3 size: 13 residues. CDR3 in amino acids: CASTRTAPYEQYF. The CDR3 DNA is TGTGCCAGCACCCGGACAGCCCCCTACGAGCAGTACTTC.

The chain employs TRBV19 and TRBJ1-2; the D gene is possibly TRBD1 (5 bases). Germline V gene sequence: CDR1 LNHDA, CDR2 SQIVND (reference sequence). With 7 bases removed from V and 6 bases from J, the gap between germline ends came to 18 bases. The CDR3 has 14 residues. The CDR3 here is CASTPSRGRHGYTF. CDR3 coding DNA: TGTGCCAGTACCCCAAGTCGGGGGAGACATGGCTACACCTTC.

The CDR3 reads CASSEPGGYGYTF. CDR3 coding DNA: TGTGCCAGCAGTGAACCAGGGGGCTATGGCTACACCTTC. J is TRBJ1-2 and V is TRBV25-1, with TRBD1 identical over 7 bases. Looked up from germline, CDR1 is MGHDK and CDR2 is SYGVNS. The V and J ends lost 2 bases and 4 bases, in that order; junction bases with no gene match: 1. The CDR3 spans 13 residues.

This clone appeared once. The J gene is TRBJ2-3, the V gene TRBV3-1 (or the pseudogene TRBV3-2); weak D call: TRBD1 (6 bases). Trimming took off 6 bases at V and 2 bases at J, with 18 bases between the two ends. The CDR3 has 16 amino acids. Germline CDR1 is LGHDT and CDR2 is YNNKEL (reference sequence). CDR3 bases: TGTGCCAGCAGAACGACAGGATTAGTGGTCACAGATACGCAGTATTTT. Its translation: CASRTTGLVVTDTQYF.

As concerns this clone: An end of the junction does not agree with germline; a read error may underlie this. The chain recombines TRBV3-1 (or the pseudogene TRBV3-2) with TRBJ2-2; the match to TRBD1 covers 10 bases. Germline V gives CDR1 LGHDT, CDR2 YNNKEL (reference sequence). The CDR3 extends over 14 amino acids. CDR3 region: CASRQGASTGELFF. The CDR3, as DNA: TGTGCAAGCAGACAGGGGGCTTCCACCGGGGAGCTGTTTTTT.

CDR3 region: CASSLGLAAGELFF. CDR3 DNA: TGTGCCAGCAGCTTGGGACTAGCTGCCGGGGAGCTGTTTTTT. This chain uses TRBV7-3 with TRBJ2-2; TRBD2 matches at 9 bases. V was clipped by 3 bases and J by 6 bases; unmatched bases: 2. CDR1 SGHTA and CDR2 FQGTGA come from the germline V gene. CDR3 length: 14 amino acids.

This chain connects TRBV3-1 (or the pseudogene TRBV3-2) to TRBJ2-3; 8 nucleotides agree with TRBD2. CDR3 length: 15 amino acids. Germline V CDR1 and CDR2: LGHDT, YNNKEL (reference sequence). V gave up 7 bases and J gave up 5 bases; unmatched junction bases: 11. CDR3 loop: CASTPRAGAQDTQYF. For the CDR3, the DNA is TGTGCCAGCACCCCGAGAGCGGGGGCTCAAGATACGCAGTATTTT.

The chain joins TRBV27 to TRBJ1-1; 7 positions agree with TRBD1. V lost 5 bases and J lost 3; bases outside the gene matches: 3. The CDR3 runs to 13 residues. In germline, CDR1 is MNHEY, CDR2 SMNVEV (reference sequence). The CDR3 DNA reads TGTGCCAGCAGTGTCGACAGGGACACTGAAGCTTTCTTT. Translating gives CASSVDRDTEAFF.

The CDR3 DNA reads as TGCGCCAGCAGCCAAGATGACGTTAGGACAGGGAGGGGCAATGAGCAGTTCTTC. Its protein is CASSQDDVRTGRGNEQFF. The V and J genes are TRBV4-1 and TRBJ2-1; D possibly corresponds to TRBD1 (8 bases). Trimming cost V 0 bases and J 6 bases, with 21 bases left between them. This CDR3 contains 18 residues. Germline CDR1 is MGHRA and CDR2 is YSYEKL.

The chain recombines TRBV5-1 with TRBJ2-3, with TRBD2 identical over 8 bases. The germline gives CDR1 SGHRS, CDR2 YFSETQ. The CDR3 runs to 15 residues. The J segment lost 1 base and the V segment lost 5 bases, leaving 6 bases of the junction unmatched. The CDR3 spells CASRNELAGTDTQYF. The CDR3 DNA is TGCGCCAGCAGGAATGAACTAGCGGGCACAGATACGCAGTATTTT.

This clone was detected a few times. The chain joins TRBV7-6 to TRBJ2-7; TRBD2 agrees at 9 bases. The trim removed 1 base at V and 5 bases at J, leaving 6 bases unmatched. Germline V lookup: CDR1 SGHVS, CDR2 FNYEAQ. This CDR3 is 15 amino acids long. CDR3 in amino acids: CASSLGPAGGNEQYF. For the CDR3, the DNA is TGTGCCAGCAGCTTAGGTCCAGCGGGAGGCAACGAGCAGTACTTC. Full variable domain (outside the CDR3, taken from reference TRBV7-6 and TRBJ2-7): GAGVSQSPRYKVTKRGQDVALRCDPISGHVSLYWYRQALGQGPEFLTYFNYEAQQDKSGLPNDRFSAERPEGSISTLTIQRTEQRDSAMYRCASSLGPAGGNEQYFGPGTRLTVT.

The chain combines TRBV15 with TRBJ2-3, with TRBD2 matching over 8 bases. The germline gives CDR1 LNHNV, CDR2 YYDKDF (reference sequence). With 5 bases clipped from V and 2 bases from J, the junction kept 6 bases outside the gene matches. This CDR3 has 15 residues. The CDR3 is CATSRSGSFTDTQYF. DNA of the CDR3: TGTGCCACCAGCCGCAGCGGGAGTTTCACAGATACGCAGTATTTT.

The rearrangement joins TRBV7-9 to TRBJ2-7, with TRBD1 matching 8 bases. Looked up from germline, CDR1 is SEHNR and CDR2 is FQNEAQ (reference sequence). This CDR3 contains 14 residues. V shed 6 bases and J 7 bases; nucleotides not matched to a gene: 11. The CDR3 region has the DNA TGTGCCAGCAGTTTTAACACAGGGGGAAGGGAGCAGTACTTC. Its translation: CASSFNTGGREQYF.

The chain has TRBV7-6 and TRBJ2-3; 7 bases align to TRBD2. CDR1 and CDR2 (germline): SGHVS, FNYEAQ. Trimming took 1 base from V and 4 from J; bases not matched to a gene: 2. This CDR3 is built from 14 residues. The CDR3, as DNA: TGTGCCAGCAGCTTAGAAGGGAGGGCAGATACGCAGTATTTT. Translation gives CASSLEGRADTQYF.

V usage is TRBV18 and J usage is TRBJ2-3, with 15 bases lining up with TRBD2. Looked up from germline, CDR1 is KGHSH and CDR2 is LQKENI. The CDR3 runs 15 residues. With 6 bases clipped from V and 5 bases from J, the junction kept 3 bases outside the gene matches. CDR3 DNA sequence: TGTGCCAGCTCGCCGGGACTAGCGGGAGGAGATACGCAGTATTTT. Translating it yields CASSPGLAGGDTQYF.

The rearrangement joins TRBV5-1 to TRBJ2-5; maybe TRBD2 (5 bases). This CDR3 is built from 14 residues. Trimming stripped 2 bases from V and 1 base from J, with 9 bases between. From germline, CDR1 is SGHRS and CDR2 YFSETQ. In DNA, the CDR3 is TGCGCCAGCAGCTTCGAGGGAACCCAAGAGACCCAGTACTTC. Translating gives CASSFEGTQETQYF.

This chain joins TRBV14 and TRBJ2-7, with 7 bases that match TRBD1. Unmatched junction bases numbered 11, after V lost 4 bases and J lost 5 bases. CDR3 length: 15 residues. CDR1 is SGHDN, CDR2 FVKESK, per germline. The CDR3 region has the DNA TGTGCCAGCAGCCCCCAAAGACAGGGCTGGGACGAGCAGTACTTC. Amino acid sequence: CASSPQRQGWDEQYF. The full variable domain, rest sourced from reference TRBV14 and TRBJ2-7, is EAGVTQFPSHSVIEKGQTVTLRCDPISGHDNLYWYRRVMGKEIKFLLHFVKESKQDESGMPNNRFLAERTGGTYSTLKVQPAELEDSGVYFCASSPQRQGWDEQYFGPGTRLTVT.

This rearrangement joins TRBV7-9 to TRBJ1-2, with TRBD1 matching 8 bases. The CDR3 consists of 16 residues. Germline V CDR1 and CDR2: SEHNR, FQNEAQ (reference sequence). The V segment lost 2 bases and the J segment 2 bases; nucleotides outside the gene matches: 7. The CDR3 DNA sequence: TGTGCCAGCAGCTTACAGGGGGCAATCCTAAACTATGGCTACACCTTC. Translation: CASSLQGAILNYGYTF.

CDR3: CASSRGQGINYGYTF. CDR3 nucleotides: TGCGCCAGCAGCCGGGGACAGGGAATTAACTATGGCTACACCTTC. The gene calls are TRBV4-3 and TRBJ1-2; TRBD1 agrees at 9 bases. Trimming cost V 4 bases and J 1 base; bases outside gene matches: 4. The CDR3 is 15 amino acids. Germline V gene data show CDR1 as LGHNA and CDR2 as YSLEER.

CDR3 in amino acids: CASSLNGPGVRETQYF. The CDR3 DNA follows: TGTGCCAGCAGCTTAAACGGCCCGGGAGTTAGAGAGACCCAGTACTTC. The rearrangement links TRBV7-3 to TRBJ2-5, with a possible D match to TRBD2 (6 bases). V was trimmed by 1 base and J by 4 bases, leaving 16 bases between them. This CDR3 is built from 16 residues. Germline assignment: CDR1 SGHTA and CDR2 FQGTGA.